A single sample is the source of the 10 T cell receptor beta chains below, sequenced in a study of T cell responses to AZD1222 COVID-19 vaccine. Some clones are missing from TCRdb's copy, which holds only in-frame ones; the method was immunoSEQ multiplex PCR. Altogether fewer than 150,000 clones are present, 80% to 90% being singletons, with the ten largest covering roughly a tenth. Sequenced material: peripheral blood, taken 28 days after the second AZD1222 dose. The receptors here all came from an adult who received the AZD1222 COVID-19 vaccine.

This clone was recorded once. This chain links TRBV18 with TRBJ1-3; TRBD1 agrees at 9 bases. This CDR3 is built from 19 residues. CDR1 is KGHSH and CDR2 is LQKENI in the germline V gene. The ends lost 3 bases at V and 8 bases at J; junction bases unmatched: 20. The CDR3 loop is CASSPSGPGTGLEGDTIYF. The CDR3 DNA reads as TGTGCCAGCTCACCCTCTGGTCCCGGGACAGGGCTCGAGGGTGACACCATATATTTT.

The chain's CDR3 is CASSPRGSANNEQFF. The CDR3 region has the DNA TGCGCCAGCAGCCCCCGGGGTAGCGCGAACAATGAGCAGTTCTTC. The chain uses TRBV5-1 and TRBJ2-1; D may be TRBD2 (5 bases). With 4 bases removed from V and 5 bases from J, the gap between germline ends came to 16 bases. Germline-derived CDR1 and CDR2 are SGHRS and YFSETQ. The length of the CDR3 is 15 residues.

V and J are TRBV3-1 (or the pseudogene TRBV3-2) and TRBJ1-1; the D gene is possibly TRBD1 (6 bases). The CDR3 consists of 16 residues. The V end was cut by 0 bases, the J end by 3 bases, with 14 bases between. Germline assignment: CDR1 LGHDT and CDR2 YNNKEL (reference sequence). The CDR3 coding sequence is TGTGCCAGCAGCCAAGATGGGCGCAGGGGTCACACTGAAGCTTTCTTT. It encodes CASSQDGRRGHTEAFF.

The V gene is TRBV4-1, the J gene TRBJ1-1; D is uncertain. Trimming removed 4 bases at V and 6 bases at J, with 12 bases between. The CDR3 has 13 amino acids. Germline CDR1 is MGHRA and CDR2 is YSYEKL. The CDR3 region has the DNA TGCGCCAGCAGCCCCAGGCTTCTATCTGAAGCTTTCTTT. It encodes CASSPRLLSEAFF.

DNA for the CDR3: TGTGCCAGCAGTGAAGGACAGGGAAGTCAGCCCCAGCATTTT. Its protein product is CASSEGQGSQPQHF. V gene TRBV6-1 combines with J gene TRBJ1-5, with TRBD1 identical over 7 bases. V gave up 1 base and J gave up 6 bases; unmatched junction bases: 3. Per germline, CDR1 MNHNS and CDR2 SASEGT. This CDR3 is built from 14 residues.

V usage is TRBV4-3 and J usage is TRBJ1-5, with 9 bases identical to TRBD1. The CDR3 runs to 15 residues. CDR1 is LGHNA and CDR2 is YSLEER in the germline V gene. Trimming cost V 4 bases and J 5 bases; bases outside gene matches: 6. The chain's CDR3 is CASSLNRGRDQPQHF. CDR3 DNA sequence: TGCGCCAGCAGCCTTAACAGGGGGCGAGATCAGCCCCAGCATTTT.

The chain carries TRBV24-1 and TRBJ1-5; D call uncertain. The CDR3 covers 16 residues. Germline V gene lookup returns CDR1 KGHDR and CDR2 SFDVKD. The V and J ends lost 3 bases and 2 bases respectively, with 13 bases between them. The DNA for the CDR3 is TGTGCCACCAGTGATACCGAGGAGGGCGGCAATCAGCCCCAGCATTTT. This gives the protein CATSDTEEGGNQPQHF.

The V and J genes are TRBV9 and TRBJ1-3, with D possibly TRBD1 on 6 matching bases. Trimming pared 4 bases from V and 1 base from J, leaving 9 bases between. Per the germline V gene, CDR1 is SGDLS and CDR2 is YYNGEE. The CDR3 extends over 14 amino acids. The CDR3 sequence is CASSWTESGNTIYF. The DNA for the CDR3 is TGTGCCAGCAGCTGGACAGAATCTGGAAACACCATATATTTT.

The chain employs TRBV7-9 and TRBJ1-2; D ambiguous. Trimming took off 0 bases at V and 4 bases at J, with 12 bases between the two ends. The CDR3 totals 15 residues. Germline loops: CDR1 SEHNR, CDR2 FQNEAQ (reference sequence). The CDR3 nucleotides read TGTGCCAGCAGCTTAGCCGGGGTCAGTTCCTATGGCTACACCTTC. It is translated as CASSLAGVSSYGYTF.

The CDR3 is CAWTKGTLRGYTF. DNA for the CDR3: TGTGCCTGGACTAAGGGGACGCTACGTGGCTACACCTTC. The gene calls are TRBV30 and TRBJ1-2, with a possible D match to TRBD1 (5 bases). V gave up 4 bases and J gave up 7 bases, with 16 bases separating them. Germline-derived CDR1 and CDR2 are GTSNPN and SVGIG (reference sequence). There are 13 residues in the CDR3.